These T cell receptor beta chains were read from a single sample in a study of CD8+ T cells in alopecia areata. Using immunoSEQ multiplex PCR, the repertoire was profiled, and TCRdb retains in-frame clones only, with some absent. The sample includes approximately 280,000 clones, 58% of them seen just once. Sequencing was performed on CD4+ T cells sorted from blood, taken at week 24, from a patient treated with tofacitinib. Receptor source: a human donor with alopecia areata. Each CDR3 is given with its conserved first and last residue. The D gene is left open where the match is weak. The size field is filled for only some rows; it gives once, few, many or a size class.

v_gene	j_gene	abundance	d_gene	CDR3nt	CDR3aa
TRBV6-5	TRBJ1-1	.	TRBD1	TGTGCCAGCAGCCGAGGACAGGTCGAAGCTTTCTTT	CASSRGQVEAFF
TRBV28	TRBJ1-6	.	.	TGTGCCAGCAGTTTACCCCCCCCGAATTCACCCCTCCACTTT	CASSLPPPNSPLHF
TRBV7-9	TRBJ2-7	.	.	TGTGCCAGCAGTTTCCCCTCACAGGGTTCCTCCGAGCAGTACTTC	CASSFPSQGSSEQYF
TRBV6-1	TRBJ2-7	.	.	TGTGCCAGCAGTGAGGGTTTCGGGCAGTCCTACGAGCAGTACTTC	CASSEGFGQSYEQYF
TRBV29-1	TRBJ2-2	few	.	TGCAGCGTTGTAACTAACGGGGCGACCACCGGGGAGCTGTTTTTT	CSVVTNGATTGELFF
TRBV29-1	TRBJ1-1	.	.	TGCAGCGTGTTGAGTTTCTACAGGAACACTGAAGCTTTCTTT	CSVLSFYRNTEAFF
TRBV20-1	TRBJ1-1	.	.	TGCAGTGTCAGATTGCAGGGTTCGGCTTTCTTT	CSVRLQGSAFF
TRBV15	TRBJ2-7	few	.	TGTGCCACCAGCAGAGGAACGGCAGACTCCTACGAGCAGTACTTC	CATSRGTADSYEQYF
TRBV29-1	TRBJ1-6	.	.	TGCAGCGTTAACACAGAAAACGATAATTCACCCCTCCACTTT	CSVNTENDNSPLHF
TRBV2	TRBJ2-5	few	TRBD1	TGTGCCAGCAAGGAGACAGGGCAAGAGACCCAGTACTTC	CASKETGQETQYF
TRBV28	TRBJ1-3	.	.	TGTGCCAGCAGTTTAGGGGGTATTCGAGGTCGCACCGGAAACACCATATATTTT	CASSLGGIRGRTGNTIYF
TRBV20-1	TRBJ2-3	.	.	TGCAGTGAAACTAGCACAGATACGCAGTATTTT	CSETSTDTQYF
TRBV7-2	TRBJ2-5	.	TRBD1	TGTGCCAGCAGCGGGGACAGGGGAGGAAAGACCCAGTACTTC	CASSGDRGGKTQYF
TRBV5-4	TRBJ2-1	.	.	TGTGCCAGCAGCGTCCGTCGGAGGGCCTACAATGAGCAGTTCTTC	CASSVRRRAYNEQFF
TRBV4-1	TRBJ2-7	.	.	TGCGCCAGCAGCCAAGTGGGAAGGGATGACTACGAGCAGTACTTC	CASSQVGRDDYEQYF
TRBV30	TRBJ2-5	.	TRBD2	TGTGCCTGGGCTACTCCGGGACTAGAGGTGGAGACCCAGTACTTC	CAWATPGLEVETQYF
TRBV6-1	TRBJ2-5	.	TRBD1	TGTGCCAGCAGTCCTCAGGGGGAAGAAGAGACCCAGTACTTC	CASSPQGEEETQYF
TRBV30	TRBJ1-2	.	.	TGTGCCTCCGTGTCTCAGGTGAACTATGGCTACACCTTC	CASVSQVNYGYTF
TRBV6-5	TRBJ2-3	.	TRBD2	TGTGCCAGCAGATTGGCGGGGGGGATTGCGCAGTATTTT	CASRLAGGIAQYF
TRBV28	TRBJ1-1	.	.	TGTGCCAGCAGCACAAAGAGAGCTTTCTTT	CASSTKRAFF
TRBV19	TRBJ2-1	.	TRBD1	TGTGCCAGTAGTAGGGTAGGGGACAGGGACAATGAGCAGTTCTTC	CASSRVGDRDNEQFF
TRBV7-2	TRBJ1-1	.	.	TGTGCCAGCAGCTTAGGGGTGTGGCGGGGCACTGAAGCTTTCTTT	CASSLGVWRGTEAFF
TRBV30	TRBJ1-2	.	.	TGTGCCCCGAGGTTGGGAGGCTACACCTTC	CAPRLGGYTF
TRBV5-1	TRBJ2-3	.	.	TGCGCCAGCAGCTTGACTACGGACAGACCTTATATGTATTTT	CASSLTTDRPYMYF
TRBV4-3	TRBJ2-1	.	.	TGCGCCAGCAGCCAGTCAAGATCCGGGGGGCCGGTTGAGCAGTTCTTC	CASSQSRSGGPVEQFF
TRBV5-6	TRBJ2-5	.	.	TGTGCCAGCACCCTAGGACAGCAAGAGACCCAGTACTTC	CASTLGQQETQYF
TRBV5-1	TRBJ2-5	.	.	TGCGCCAGCAGCTTGGCCGGGCCCGGAGGGGAGACCCAGTACTTC	CASSLAGPGGETQYF
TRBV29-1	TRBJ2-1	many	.	TGCAGCGTTACCCCAACTAGCCGCCACTCCTACAATGAGCAGTTCTTC	CSVTPTSRHSYNEQFF
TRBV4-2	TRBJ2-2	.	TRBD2	TGTGCCAGCAGCCAAGATCCCTCGGGGATCGGGGGGAGCGGGGAGCTGTTTTTT	CASSQDPSGIGGSGELFF
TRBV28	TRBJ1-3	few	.	TGTGCCAGCAGGCGTTTGGGGACGGGGAACACCATATATTTT	CASRRLGTGNTIYF
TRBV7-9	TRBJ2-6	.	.	TGTGCCAGCAGCTCTGGGGCCAACGTCCTGACTTTC	CASSSGANVLTF
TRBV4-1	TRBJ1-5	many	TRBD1	TGCGCCAGCAGCGCACAGACAGGGGGCAATCAGCCCCAGCATTTT	CASSAQTGGNQPQHF
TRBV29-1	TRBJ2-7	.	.	TGCAGCGTTGAGGGAACCTACGAGCAGTACTTC	CSVEGTYEQYF
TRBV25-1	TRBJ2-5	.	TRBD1	TGTGCCAGCAGTGGAGACAGGGAAGGAGAGACCCAGTACTTC	CASSGDREGETQYF
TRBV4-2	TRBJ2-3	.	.	TGTGCCAGCAGCACTCCCCAAGGGAGCGGGTCCCTTCTAGTCGCAGATACGCAGTATTTT	CASSTPQGSGSLLVADTQYF
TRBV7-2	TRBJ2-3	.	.	TGTGCCAGCAGCTCACCGGGACACAGCACAGATACGCAGTATTTT	CASSSPGHSTDTQYF
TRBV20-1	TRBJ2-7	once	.	TGCAGTGCGTCCTTAATACTCGAGCAGTACTTC	CSASLILEQYF
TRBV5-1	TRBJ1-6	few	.	TGCGCCAGCAGCTTGGGACTCCTCTACAATTCACCCCTCCACTTT	CASSLGLLYNSPLHF
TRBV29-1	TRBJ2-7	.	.	TGCAGCGCCGACATCGACTACTCGTTCTACGAGCAGTACTTC	CSADIDYSFYEQYF
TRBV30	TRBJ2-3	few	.	TGTGCCTACGTTTGGTCCGGTACGGATACGCAGTATTTT	CAYVWSGTDTQYF
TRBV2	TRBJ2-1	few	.	TGTGCCAGCACTCCCTACAATGAGCAGTTCTTC	CASTPYNEQFF
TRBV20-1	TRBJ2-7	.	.	TGCAGTGCTAAGGGGGTATACGAGCAGTACTTC	CSAKGVYEQYF
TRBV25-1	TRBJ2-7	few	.	TGTGCCAGCAGTTTAACCACAGGGTTGGACGACGAGCAGTACTTC	CASSLTTGLDDEQYF
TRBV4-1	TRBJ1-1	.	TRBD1	TGCGCCAGCAGCCACCGACAGGGGAAGAACACTGAAGCTTTCTTT	CASSHRQGKNTEAFF
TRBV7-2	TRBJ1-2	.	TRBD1	TGTGCCAGCCGTCCAGGGGGCGGCTATGGCTACACCTTC	CASRPGGGYGYTF
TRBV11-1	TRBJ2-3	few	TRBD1	TGTGCCAGCAGCTTGGACAGGGGGGAACGCACAGATACGCAGTATTTT	CASSLDRGERTDTQYF
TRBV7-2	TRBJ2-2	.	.	TGTGCCAGCAGCATCCCATGGAGGTCGGCGGGGCGTCACACCGGGGAGCTGTTTTTT	CASSIPWRSAGRHTGELFF
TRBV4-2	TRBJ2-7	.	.	TGTGCCAGCAGCCGCTCCCCGGGAGCCTACGAGCAGTACTTC	CASSRSPGAYEQYF
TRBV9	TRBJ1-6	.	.	TGTGCCAGCAGCGGCCTCAGCCCCAATTCACCCCTCCACTTT	CASSGLSPNSPLHF
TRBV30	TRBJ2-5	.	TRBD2	TGTGCCTGGATCAGGACTAGCGGGGGTGGAGAGACCCAGTACTTC	CAWIRTSGGGETQYF
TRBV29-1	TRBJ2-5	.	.	TGCAGCGTTGAGCTGCGACTCCAAGAGACCCAGTACTTC	CSVELRLQETQYF
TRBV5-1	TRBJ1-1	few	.	TGCGCCAGCAGCTTGGTCGGGGCCCAGGCCGCTGAAGCTTTCTTT	CASSLVGAQAAEAFF
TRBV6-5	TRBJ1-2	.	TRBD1	TGTGCCAGCAGCAGGGACAGGGTAGGCGGCTACACCTTC	CASSRDRVGGYTF
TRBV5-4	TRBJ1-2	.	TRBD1	TGTGCCAGCAGCTTGGGGGACAGGCCAAGCTATGGCTACACCTTC	CASSLGDRPSYGYTF
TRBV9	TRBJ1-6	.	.	TGTGCCAGCAGCATGAACCAGGGGACTAATTCACCCCTCCACTTT	CASSMNQGTNSPLHF
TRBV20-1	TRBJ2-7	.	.	TGCAGTGCTAGAGACGACAGACAGGAGTACTTC	CSARDDRQEYF
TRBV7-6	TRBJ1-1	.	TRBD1	TGTGCCAGCAGCCCAGGACAGGGAGACACTGAAGCTTTCTTT	CASSPGQGDTEAFF
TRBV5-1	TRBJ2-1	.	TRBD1	TGCGCCAGCAGCTTGCTGCAGGGGGCGTACAATGAGCAGTTCTTC	CASSLLQGAYNEQFF
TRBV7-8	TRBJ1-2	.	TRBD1	TGTGCCAGCAGCTCGGAAGGACGCAGGGGGCGCCCTTCTGGCTACACCTTC	CASSSEGRRGRPSGYTF